Listed below are T cell receptor beta chains from one sample, sequenced in a study of identical twins. TCRdb analysed the 5' RACE reads with MiXCR anew, one entry per CDR3 protein. The data contain about 920,000 distinct CDR3 sequences, about 12% of them singletons. These same records also appear under a second study, on yellow fever vaccine responses in identical twins.

Sequenced: PBMCs. The receptors derive from a woman aged 18-29 years in good health. CDR3s leave out the opening cysteine and the closing phenylalanine or tryptophan. Not every row has a clone size; where given, it reads once, few, many or a size class.

clone_size j_call v_call cdr3_length cdr3_aa
. TRBJ2-3 TRBV6-1 12 ASNRGGITDTQY
few TRBJ2-6 TRBV5-1 16 ASSSAFGGLAGANVLT
few TRBJ2-7 TRBV12-3/TRBV12-4 12 ASSFAGGTYEQY
. TRBJ1-6 TRBV18 12 ATRPSSYNSPLH
. TRBJ2-1 TRBV12-3/TRBV12-4 14 ASTPPGLAGLNEQF
. TRBJ1-1 TRBV15 11 ATSYRMNTEAF
few TRBJ2-6 TRBV9 13 ASSVAPSGANVLT
. TRBJ1-4 TRBV4-1 14 ASSQERGTGSGKLF
. TRBJ2-6 TRBV10-2 13 ASSESETGANVLT
. TRBJ2-5 TRBV5-5 13 ASSYVGGALETQY
. TRBJ2-1 TRBV11-2 15 ASSFDWTGPGHNEQF
few TRBJ2-5 TRBV12-3/TRBV12-4 13 ASTHSDYRQETQY